This T cell receptor (beta chain) was sequenced in a study of CD8+ T cells in alopecia areata. Findings and caveats of the study: Shared TCR sequences were less clear between patients than in mice, possibly partly from HLA diversity.

On this clone itself: Its specificity is not known.

The CDR3 loop spans 19 amino acids. The ends lost 5 bases at V and 1 base at J; junction bases unmatched: 13. CDR1 SGHVS and CDR2 FNYEAQ come from the germline V gene. In each case, RNA was isolated and then reverse transcribed into cDNA as the sequencing template. Repertoires were generated with immunoSEQ multiplex PCR, while TCRdb's copy carries only in-frame clones and drops some. The sample lists about 200,000 clones, 56% occurring once. What was sequenced was CD8+ T cells sorted from blood. The J gene is TRBJ2-1, the V gene TRBV7-6, with TRBD2 identical over 11 bases. This receptor was identified in a human donor in good health. DNA for the CDR3: TGTGCCAGCAGCGACTCTAGCGGGGGGCCTCTCTGGTCCTACAATGAGCAGTTCTTC. Residues: CASSDSSGGPLWSYNEQFF.